These 12 T cell receptor beta chains were sequenced from one sample in a study of CD8+ T cells in alopecia areata. Noted treatment: oral pan-JAK inhibitor, 5-10 mg twice daily. The authors extracted RNA and reverse transcribed it into cDNA as the sequencing template. Sequencing used immunoSEQ multiplex PCR; TCRdb keeps in-frame clones, though not all of them. This table holds 150,000 to 200,000 clones, around three fifths found once. Sequencing was performed on CD4+ T cells sorted from blood, taken at week 24, from a patient treated with tofacitinib. The source is a human donor with alopecia areata.

The rearrangement joins TRBV5-1 to TRBJ2-5, with D possibly being TRBD2 (5 bases). The V and J ends lost 4 bases and 4 bases respectively, with 11 bases between them. This CDR3 contains 13 residues. Germline V CDR1 and CDR2: SGHRS, YFSETQ. Here the CDR3 reads CASSPDYLETQYF. The DNA of the CDR3 is TGCGCCAGCAGCCCCGACTACCTAGAGACCCAGTACTTC.

This chain uses TRBV7-9 with TRBJ2-4; D is undetermined. Between the trimmed V and J ends, which lost 1 base and 0 bases, there was a span of 7 bases. This CDR3 contains 15 residues. Germline V gene lookup returns CDR1 SEHNR and CDR2 FQNEAQ (reference sequence). The CDR3 DNA reads as TGTGCCAGCAGCTTAGGACCGCTAGCCAAAAACATTCAGTACTTC. This sequence encodes CASSLGPLAKNIQYF.

V and J are TRBV2 and TRBJ1-2; TRBD1 matches 9 bases. Germline assignment: CDR1 SNHLY and CDR2 FYNNEI. Trimming took 7 bases from V and 13 from J; bases not matched to a gene: 7. The CDR3 covers 11 residues. The CDR3 nucleotides are TGTGCCAGCATAGGACGGGGACAGGGCACCTTC. Translated: CASIGRGQGTF.

This clone was seen once. This chain connects TRBV29-1 to TRBJ2-1; no clear D. Germline V gene sequence: CDR1 SQVTM, CDR2 ANQGSEA. The V end lost 4 bases, the J end lost 10 bases, and 11 bases lay between the germline ends. This CDR3 spans 11 amino acids. As DNA, the CDR3 is TGCAGCGTTGTAGGAGCGTTGGAGCAGTTCTTC. Translating gives CSVVGALEQFF.

The chain has TRBV5-1 and TRBJ1-6; 9 bases are a match to TRBD1. Germline V gene lookup returns CDR1 SGHRS and CDR2 YFSETQ. The CDR3 consists of 14 residues. V dropped 4 bases and J dropped 9; count of bases not matched to a gene: 5. Written as DNA, the CDR3 is TGCGCCAGCAGCCCTGGGACAGGGATTTCACCCCTCCACTTT. This sequence encodes CASSPGTGISPLHF.

The CDR3 spells CASSSYRDEETQYF. The DNA of the CDR3 is TGTGCCAGCAGTTCTTACAGGGATGAGGAGACCCAGTACTTC. The V gene is TRBV7-3, the J gene TRBJ2-5; TRBD1 is a possible D gene (6 bases). V gave up 6 bases and J gave up 5 bases, with 16 bases separating them. The CDR3 runs to 14 residues. Germline V CDR1 and CDR2: SGHTA, FQGTGA. The full variable domain, its missing parts supplied by reference TRBV7-3 and TRBJ2-5, is GAGVSQTPSNKVTEKGKYVELRCDPISGHTALYWYRQSLGQGPEFLIYFQGTGAADDSGLPNDRFFAVRPEGSVSTLKIQRTERGDSAVYLCASSSYRDEETQYFGPGTRLLVL.

With regard to this clone: A read error is possible here, since a much larger clone lies one base away. The chain uses TRBV6-6 and TRBJ1-6; no reliable D call. Trimming stripped 5 bases from V and 3 bases from J, with 5 bases between. The V gene's germline CDR1 is MNHNY and CDR2 SVGAGI (reference sequence). This CDR3 spans 13 amino acids. Here the CDR3 DNA reads TGTGCCAGCAGTGGGGACTATAATTCACCCCTCCACTTT. Protein sequence: CASSGDYNSPLHF.

This clone was counted only a few times. V usage is TRBV7-3 and J usage is TRBJ2-2; no definite D call. The CDR3 length is 12 residues. V shed 5 bases and J shed 5 bases, with 6 bases lying between them. The germline gives CDR1 SGHTA, CDR2 FQGTGA. This CDR3 is CASSPGTGELFF. The DNA of the CDR3 is TGTGCCAGCAGCCCAGGTACCGGGGAGCTGTTTTTT.

The chain joins TRBV30 to TRBJ2-4; TRBD2 aligns across 8 bases. This CDR3 comprises 16 residues. J was trimmed by 0 bases and V by 2 bases; bases with no gene match: 6. Germline loops: CDR1 GTSNPN, CDR2 SVGIG (reference sequence). The CDR3 DNA follows: TGTGCCTGGAGTAATACGGGGGGGATAGCCAAAAACATTCAGTACTTC. Residues: CAWSNTGGIAKNIQYF.

This clone was observed once. This chain uses TRBV2 with TRBJ1-4; D gene uncertain. Trimming pared 3 bases from V and 4 bases from J, leaving 6 bases between. CDR1 is SNHLY, CDR2 FYNNEI, per germline. CDR3 length: 13 amino acids. Written as DNA, the CDR3 is TGTGCCAGCAGTGACCCGTTTAATGAAAAACTGTTTTTT. Encoded protein: CASSDPFNEKLFF.

The V gene is TRBV29-1, the J gene TRBJ1-2; D is unclear. V dropped 5 bases and J dropped 2 bases, with 12 bases sitting between them. The germline CDR1 and CDR2 sequences are SQVTM and ANQGSEA. The CDR3 is 13 amino acids. DNA of the CDR3: TGCAGCGTTTCTGCAGGTCCCAACTATGGCTACACCTTC. Translation: CSVSAGPNYGYTF.

The J gene is TRBJ1-1, the V gene TRBV6-5; D not resolved. The CDR3 spans 15 residues. Trimming took 8 bases from V and 5 from J, leaving 21 bases between them. Germline V CDR1 and CDR2: MNHEY, SVGAGI. The CDR3 DNA is TGTGCCAGCGAACGAACCTCGACTCCTCGGACTGAAGCTTTCTTT. As protein: CASERTSTPRTEAFF.